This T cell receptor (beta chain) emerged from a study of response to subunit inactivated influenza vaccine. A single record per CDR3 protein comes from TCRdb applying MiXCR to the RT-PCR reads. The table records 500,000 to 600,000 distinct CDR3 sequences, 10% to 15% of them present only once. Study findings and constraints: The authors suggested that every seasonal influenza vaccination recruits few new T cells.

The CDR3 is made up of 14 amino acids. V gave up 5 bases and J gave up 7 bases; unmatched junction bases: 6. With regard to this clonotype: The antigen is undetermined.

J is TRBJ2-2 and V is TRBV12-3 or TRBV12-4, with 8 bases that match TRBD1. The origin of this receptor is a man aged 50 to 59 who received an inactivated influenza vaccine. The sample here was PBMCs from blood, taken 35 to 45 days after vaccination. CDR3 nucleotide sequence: TGTGCCAGCAGTCGGACAGGGATGGACGGGGAGCTGTTTTTT. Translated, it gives CASSRTGMDGELFF.